The sequence of this T cell receptor (beta chain) was determined in a study of OX40 agonist ivuxolimab in advanced cancers. TCRdb's copy holds only in-frame clones and misses some; the assay was immunoSEQ multiplex PCR. The data contain tens of thousands of clones, just over 90% of them singletons. V gave up 4 bases and J gave up 4 bases, with 7 bases separating them. There are 13 residues in the CDR3. Germline V gene data show CDR1 as SNHLY and CDR2 as FYNNEI. To note about this clone: The antigen is not known.

The study's findings and limits: Researchers did not establish what antigens the expanded peripheral T cells target. The 0.1-3.0 mg/kg partial responders had among the lowest clonal expansion. On average, a greater number of expanded clones characterised CD8+ T cells relative to CD4+.

This clonotype was obtained from an adult with an advanced solid tumor such as melanoma, head and neck, liver or kidney cancer. J is TRBJ2-2 and V is TRBV2, with a tentative D call TRBD2 (6 bases). The source material was CD4+ or CD8+ T cells sorted from blood, sampled in a trial of the OX40 agonist ivuxolimab. CDR3 in amino acids: CASSVGGTGELFF. Here the CDR3 DNA reads TGTGCCAGCAGTGTGGGGGGCACCGGGGAGCTGTTTTTT. The full variable domain, its missing parts supplied by reference TRBV2 and TRBJ2-2, is EPEVTQTPSHQVTQMGQEVILRCVPISNHLYFYWYRQILGQKVEFLVSFYNNEISEKSEIFDDQFSVERPDGSNFTLKIRSTKLEDSAMYFCASSVGGTGELFFGEGSRLTVL.